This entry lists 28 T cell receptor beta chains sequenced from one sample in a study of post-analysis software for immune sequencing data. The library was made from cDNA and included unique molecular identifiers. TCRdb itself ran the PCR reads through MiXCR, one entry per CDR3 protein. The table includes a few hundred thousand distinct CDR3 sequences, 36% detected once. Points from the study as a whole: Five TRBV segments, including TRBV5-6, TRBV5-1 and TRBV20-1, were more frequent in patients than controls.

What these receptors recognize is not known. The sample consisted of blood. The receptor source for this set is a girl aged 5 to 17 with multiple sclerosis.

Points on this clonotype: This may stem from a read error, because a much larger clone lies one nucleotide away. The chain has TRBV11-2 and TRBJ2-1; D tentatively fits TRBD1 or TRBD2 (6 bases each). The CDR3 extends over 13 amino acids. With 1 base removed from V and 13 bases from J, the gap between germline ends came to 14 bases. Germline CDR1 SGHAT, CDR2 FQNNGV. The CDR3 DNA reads TGTGCCAGCAGCTTAGGGGGGGCAGAGACCCAGTTCTTC. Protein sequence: CASSLGGAETQFF.

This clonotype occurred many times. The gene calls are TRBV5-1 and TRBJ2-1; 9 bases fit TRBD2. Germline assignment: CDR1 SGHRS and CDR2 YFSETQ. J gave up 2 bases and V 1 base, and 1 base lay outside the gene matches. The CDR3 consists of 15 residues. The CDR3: CASSLRLAAYNEQFF. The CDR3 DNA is TGCGCCAGCAGCTTGAGACTAGCGGCCTACAATGAGCAGTTCTTC.

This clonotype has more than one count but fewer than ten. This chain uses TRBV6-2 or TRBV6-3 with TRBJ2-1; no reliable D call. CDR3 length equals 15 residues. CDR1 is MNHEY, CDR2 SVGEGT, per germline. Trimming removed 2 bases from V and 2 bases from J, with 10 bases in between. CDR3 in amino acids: CASSYPLQPYNEQFF. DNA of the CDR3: TGTGCCAGCAGTTACCCTCTGCAACCCTACAATGAGCAGTTCTTC.

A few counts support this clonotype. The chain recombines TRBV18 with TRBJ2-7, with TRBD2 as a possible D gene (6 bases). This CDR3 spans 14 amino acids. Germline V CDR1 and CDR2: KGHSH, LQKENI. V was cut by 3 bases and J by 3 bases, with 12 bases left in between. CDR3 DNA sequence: TGTGCCAGCTCACCGGACTACTCCCACTACGAGCAGTACTTC. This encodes CASSPDYSHYEQYF.

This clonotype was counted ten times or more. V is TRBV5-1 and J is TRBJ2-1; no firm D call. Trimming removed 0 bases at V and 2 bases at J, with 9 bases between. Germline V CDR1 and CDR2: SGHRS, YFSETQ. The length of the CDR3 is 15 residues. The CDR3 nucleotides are TGCGCCAGCAGCTTGGAAGGGAACCCCTACAATGAGCAGTTCTTC. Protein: CASSLEGNPYNEQFF.

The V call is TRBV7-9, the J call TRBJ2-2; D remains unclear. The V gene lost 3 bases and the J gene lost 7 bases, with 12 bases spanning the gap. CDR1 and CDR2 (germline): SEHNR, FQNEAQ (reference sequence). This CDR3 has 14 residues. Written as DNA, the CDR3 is TGTGCCAGCAGCTTGACCTCGGGTGACGGGGAGCTGTTTTTT. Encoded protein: CASSLTSGDGELFF.

CDR3 DNA: TGTGCCAGCAGTTGGCTCGGACAGAACACTGAAGCTTTCTTT. Its protein product is CASSWLGQNTEAFF. The chain couples TRBV27 to TRBJ1-1; tentatively, D is TRBD1 (5 bases). V lost 4 bases, J lost 1 base, and 10 bases lay in between. The CDR3 has 14 residues. Germline values: CDR1 MNHEY, CDR2 SMNVEV (reference sequence).

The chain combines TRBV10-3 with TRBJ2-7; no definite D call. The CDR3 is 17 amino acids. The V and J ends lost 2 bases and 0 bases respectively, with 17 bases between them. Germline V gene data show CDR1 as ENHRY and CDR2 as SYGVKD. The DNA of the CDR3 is TGTGCCATCAGTGAGGGACCTACAACAGAAAGCTCCTACGAGCAGTACTTC. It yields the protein CAISEGPTTESSYEQYF.

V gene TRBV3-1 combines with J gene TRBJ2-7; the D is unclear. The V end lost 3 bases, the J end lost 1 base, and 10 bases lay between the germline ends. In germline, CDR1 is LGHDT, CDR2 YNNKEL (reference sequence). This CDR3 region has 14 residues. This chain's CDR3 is CASSHWTQSYEQYF. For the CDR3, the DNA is TGTGCCAGCAGCCATTGGACGCAGTCCTACGAGCAGTACTTC.

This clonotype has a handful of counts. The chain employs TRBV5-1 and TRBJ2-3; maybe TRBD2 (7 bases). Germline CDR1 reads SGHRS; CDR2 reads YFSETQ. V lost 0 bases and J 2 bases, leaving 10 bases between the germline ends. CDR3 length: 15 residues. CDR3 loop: CASSLGGGFTDTQYF. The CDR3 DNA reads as TGCGCCAGCAGCTTGGGCGGGGGCTTCACAGATACGCAGTATTTT.

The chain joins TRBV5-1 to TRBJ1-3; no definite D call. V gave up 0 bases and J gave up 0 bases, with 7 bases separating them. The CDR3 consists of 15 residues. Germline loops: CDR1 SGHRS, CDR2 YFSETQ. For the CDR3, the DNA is TGCGCCAGCAGCTTGGGATCCAACTCTGGAAACACCATATATTTT. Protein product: CASSLGSNSGNTIYF.

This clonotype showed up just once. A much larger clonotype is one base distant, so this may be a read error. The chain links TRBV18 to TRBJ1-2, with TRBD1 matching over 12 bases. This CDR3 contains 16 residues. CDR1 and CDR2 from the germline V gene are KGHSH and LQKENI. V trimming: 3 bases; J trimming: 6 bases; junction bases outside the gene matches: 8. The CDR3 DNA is TGTGCCAGCTCACCTGGGACAGGGGGCGGCTACCATGGCTACACCTTC. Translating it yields CASSPGTGGGYHGYTF.

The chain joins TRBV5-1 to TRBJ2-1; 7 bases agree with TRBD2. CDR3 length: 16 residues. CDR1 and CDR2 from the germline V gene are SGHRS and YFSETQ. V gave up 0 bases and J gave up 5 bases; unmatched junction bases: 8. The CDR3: CASSLEASGGDNEQFF. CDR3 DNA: TGCGCCAGCAGCTTGGAGGCTAGCGGAGGGGACAATGAGCAGTTCTTC.

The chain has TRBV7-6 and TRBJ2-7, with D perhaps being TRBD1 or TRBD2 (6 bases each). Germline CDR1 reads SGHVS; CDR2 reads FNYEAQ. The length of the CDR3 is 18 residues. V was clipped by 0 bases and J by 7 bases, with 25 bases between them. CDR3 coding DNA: TGTGCCAGCAGCTTAGCGACAGGACCGGGACTTGGACGCAATGAGCAGTACTTC. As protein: CASSLATGPGLGRNEQYF.

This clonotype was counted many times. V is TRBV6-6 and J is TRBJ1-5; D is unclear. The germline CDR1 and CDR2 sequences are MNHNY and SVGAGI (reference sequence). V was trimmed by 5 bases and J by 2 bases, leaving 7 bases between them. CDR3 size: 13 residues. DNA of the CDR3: TGTGCCAGCAGTCCTCAGGGCAATCAGCCCCAGCATTTT. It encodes CASSPQGNQPQHF.

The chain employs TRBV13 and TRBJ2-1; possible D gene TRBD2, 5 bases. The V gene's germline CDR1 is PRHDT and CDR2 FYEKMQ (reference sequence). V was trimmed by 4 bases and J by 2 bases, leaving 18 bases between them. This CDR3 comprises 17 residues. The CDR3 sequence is CASSSDGLHGAYNEQFF. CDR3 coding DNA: TGTGCCAGCAGCTCGGACGGCCTCCACGGGGCCTACAATGAGCAGTTCTTC.

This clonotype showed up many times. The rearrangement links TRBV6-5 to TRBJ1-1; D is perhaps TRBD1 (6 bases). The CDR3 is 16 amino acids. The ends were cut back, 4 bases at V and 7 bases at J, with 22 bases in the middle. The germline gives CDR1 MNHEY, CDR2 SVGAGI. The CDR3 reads CASSFIRFGGPLEAFF. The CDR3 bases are TGTGCCAGCAGTTTCATACGTTTCGGGGGCCCCCTTGAAGCTTTCTTT.

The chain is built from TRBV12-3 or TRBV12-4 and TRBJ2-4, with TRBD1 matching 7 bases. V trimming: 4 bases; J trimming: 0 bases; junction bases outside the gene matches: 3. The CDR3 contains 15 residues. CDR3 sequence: CASSYRGIAKNIQYF. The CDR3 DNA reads TGTGCCAGCAGTTACAGGGGAATAGCCAAAAACATTCAGTACTTC.

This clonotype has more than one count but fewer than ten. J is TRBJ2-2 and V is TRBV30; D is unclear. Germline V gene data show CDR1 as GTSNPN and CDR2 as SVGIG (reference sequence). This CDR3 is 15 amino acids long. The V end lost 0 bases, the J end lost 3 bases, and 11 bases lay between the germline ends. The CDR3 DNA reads TGTGCCTGGAGTGTAGAGCAGAGAGACACCGGGGAGCTGTTTTTT. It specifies CAWSVEQRDTGELFF.

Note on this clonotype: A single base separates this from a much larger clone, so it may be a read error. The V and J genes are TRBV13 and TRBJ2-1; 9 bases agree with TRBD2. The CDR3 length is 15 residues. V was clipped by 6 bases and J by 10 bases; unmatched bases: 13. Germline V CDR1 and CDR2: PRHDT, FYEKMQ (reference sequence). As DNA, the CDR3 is TGTGCCAGCAGTCATAAGCGAGCGGGGGGATACGAGCAGTTCTTC. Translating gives CASSHKRAGGYEQFF.

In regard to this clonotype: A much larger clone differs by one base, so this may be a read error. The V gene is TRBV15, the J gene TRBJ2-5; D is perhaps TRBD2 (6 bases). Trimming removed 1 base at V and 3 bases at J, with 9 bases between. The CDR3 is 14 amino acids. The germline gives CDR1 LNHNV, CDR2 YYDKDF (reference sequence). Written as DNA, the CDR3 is TGTGCCACCAGCAGAGGGTCGGGGGAAGAGACCCAGTACTTC. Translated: CATSRGSGEETQYF. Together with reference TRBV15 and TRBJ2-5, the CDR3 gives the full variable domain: DAMVIQNPRYQVTQFGKPVTLSCSQTLNHNVMYWYQQKSSQAPKLLFHYYDKDFNNEADTPDNFQSRRPNTSFCFLDIRSPGLGDTAMYLCATSRGSGEETQYFGPGTRLLVL.

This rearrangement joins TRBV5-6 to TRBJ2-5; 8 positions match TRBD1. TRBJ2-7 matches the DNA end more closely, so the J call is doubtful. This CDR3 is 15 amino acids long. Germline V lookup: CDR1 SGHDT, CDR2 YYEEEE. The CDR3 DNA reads TGTGCCAGCAGCGGAACAGGGGGTGTCCTTGGCGAGCAGTACTTC. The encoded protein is CASSGTGGVLGEQYF.

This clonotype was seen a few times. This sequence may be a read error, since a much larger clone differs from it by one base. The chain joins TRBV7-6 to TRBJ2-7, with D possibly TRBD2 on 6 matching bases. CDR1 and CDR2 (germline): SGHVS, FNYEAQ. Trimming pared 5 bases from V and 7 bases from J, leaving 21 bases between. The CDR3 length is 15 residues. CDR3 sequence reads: CASSPLRGADNEQYF. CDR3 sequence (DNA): TGTGCCAGCAGCCCTCTCCGCGGGGCAGATAATGAGCAGTACTTC.

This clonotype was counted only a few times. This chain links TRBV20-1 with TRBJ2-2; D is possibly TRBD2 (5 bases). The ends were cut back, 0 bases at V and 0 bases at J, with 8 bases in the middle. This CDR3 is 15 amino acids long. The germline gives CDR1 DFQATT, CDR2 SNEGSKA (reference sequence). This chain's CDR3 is CSARDGLANTGELFF. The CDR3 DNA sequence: TGCAGTGCTAGAGATGGACTCGCGAACACCGGGGAGCTGTTTTTT.

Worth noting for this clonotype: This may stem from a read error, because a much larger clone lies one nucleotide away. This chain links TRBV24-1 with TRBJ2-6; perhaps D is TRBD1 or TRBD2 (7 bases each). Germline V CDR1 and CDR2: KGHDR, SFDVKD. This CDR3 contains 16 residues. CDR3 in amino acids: CAASEGGTAGANVLTF. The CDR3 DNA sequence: TGTGCCGCCAGTGAGGGAGGGACAGCTGGGGCCAACGTCCTGACTTTC.

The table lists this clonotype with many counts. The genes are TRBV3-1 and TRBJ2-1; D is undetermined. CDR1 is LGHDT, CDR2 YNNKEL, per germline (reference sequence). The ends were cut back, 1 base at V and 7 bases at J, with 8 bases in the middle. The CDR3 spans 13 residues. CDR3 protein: CASSQVQQNEQFF. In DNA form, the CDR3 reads TGTGCCAGCAGCCAAGTACAGCAGAATGAGCAGTTCTTC.

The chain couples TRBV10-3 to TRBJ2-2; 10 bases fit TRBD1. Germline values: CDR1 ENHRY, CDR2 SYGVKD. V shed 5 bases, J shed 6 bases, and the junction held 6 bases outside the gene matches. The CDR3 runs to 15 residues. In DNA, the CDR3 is TGTGCCATCAGTTCCGGGACAGGGGAGGCCGGGGAGCTGTTTTTT. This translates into CAISSGTGEAGELFF.

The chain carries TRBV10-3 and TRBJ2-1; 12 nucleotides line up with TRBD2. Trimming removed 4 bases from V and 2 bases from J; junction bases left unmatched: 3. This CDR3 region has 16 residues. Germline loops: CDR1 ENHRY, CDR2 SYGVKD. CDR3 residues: CAISAGTSGPYNEQFF. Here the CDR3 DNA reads TGTGCCATCAGTGCCGGGACTAGCGGGCCCTACAATGAGCAGTTCTTC.